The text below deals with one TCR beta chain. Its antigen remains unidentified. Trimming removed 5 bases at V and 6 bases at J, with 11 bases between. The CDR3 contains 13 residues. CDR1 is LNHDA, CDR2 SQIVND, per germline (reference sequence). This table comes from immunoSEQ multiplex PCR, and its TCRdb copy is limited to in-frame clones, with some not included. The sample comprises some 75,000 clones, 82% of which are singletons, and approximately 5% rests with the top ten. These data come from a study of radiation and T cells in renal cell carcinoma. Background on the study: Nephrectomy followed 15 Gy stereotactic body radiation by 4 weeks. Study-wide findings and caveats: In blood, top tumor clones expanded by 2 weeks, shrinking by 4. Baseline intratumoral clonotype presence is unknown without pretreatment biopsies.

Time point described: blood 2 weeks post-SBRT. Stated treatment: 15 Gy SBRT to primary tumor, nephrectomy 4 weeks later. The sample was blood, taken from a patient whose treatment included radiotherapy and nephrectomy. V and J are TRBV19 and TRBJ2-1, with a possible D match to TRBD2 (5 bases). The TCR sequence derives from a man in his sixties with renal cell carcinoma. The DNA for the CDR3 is TGTGCCAGTAGTCGAGGGAGACCCAATGAGCAGTTCTTC. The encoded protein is CASSRGRPNEQFF.